The source of this T cell receptor beta chain is a study of CD4+ T cells in melanoma. Study-level points and caveats: A reported correlation linked neoantigen-specific CD4+ T cells to CD8+, macrophage and B cell function. Reportedly, melanoma neoantigen-specific CD4+ T cells showed varied differentiation states.

Assay: immunoSEQ multiplex PCR; the TCRdb copy retains only in-frame clones and omits some. In the table there are fewer than 20,000 clones, 81% of which are singletons. This clone was counted between two and nine times. Its specificity is not known. Looked up from germline, CDR1 is MRHNA and CDR2 is SNTAGT. The ends were cut back, 7 bases at V and 3 bases at J, with 7 bases in the middle. This CDR3 is built from 12 residues. The sequencing sample was made of cells from a culture (not recorded whether cultured in vitro). The rearrangement joins TRBV6-4 to TRBJ1-5; D remains unclear. This TCR was recovered from a human donor with melanoma. The CDR3 loop reads CASTQANQPQHF. CDR3 bases: TGTGCCAGCACGCAGGCCAATCAGCCCCAGCATTTT.